Ten or more counts support the clone carrying this TCR beta chain. This sample is drawn from a study of T cells in Graves' hyperthyroidism and ophthalmopathy. Study summary: Peripheral blood was obtained at initial diagnosis, preceding any treatment.

RNA transcripts yielded amplified TCR beta CDR3 regions. RT-PCR in the first round (using the HTBI primer set) targeted the TCR CDR3. From the multiplex PCR reads, TCRdb called clonotypes with MiXCR, one entry per CDR3 protein. Altogether around 200,000 distinct CDR3 sequences are present, over 15% being singletons, with the ten largest covering 25% to 30%. The CDR3 length is 19 residues. Germline CDR1 reads SGHTS; CDR2 reads YDEGEE. Trimming removed 3 bases from V and 0 bases from J; junction bases left unmatched: 8. The sequence was obtained from a woman aged 50 to 60 with Graves' hyperthyroidism. Sequencing was done on a sample of blood. The rearrangement joins TRBV5-8 to TRBJ2-6, with TRBD1 identical over 11 bases. CDR3 region: CASSSGQGAVFSGANVLTF. The CDR3 DNA reads as TGTGCCAGCAGCTCCGGACAGGGGGCCGTTTTCTCTGGGGCCAACGTCCTGACTTTC. Using reference TRBV5-8 and TRBJ2-6 for the parts outside the CDR3, the full variable domain is EAGVTQSPTHLIKTRGQQATLRCSPISGHTSVYWYQQALGLGLQFLLWYDEGEERNRGNFPPRFSGRQFPNYSSELNVNALELEDSALYLCASSSGQGAVFSGANVLTFGAGSRLTVL.